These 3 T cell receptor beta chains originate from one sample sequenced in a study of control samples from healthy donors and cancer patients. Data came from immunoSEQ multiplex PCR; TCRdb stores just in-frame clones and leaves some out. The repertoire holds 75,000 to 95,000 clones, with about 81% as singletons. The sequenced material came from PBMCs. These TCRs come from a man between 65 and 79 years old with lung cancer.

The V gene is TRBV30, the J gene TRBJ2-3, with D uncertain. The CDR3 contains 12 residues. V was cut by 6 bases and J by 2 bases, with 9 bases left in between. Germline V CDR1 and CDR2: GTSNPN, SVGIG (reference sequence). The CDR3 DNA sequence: TGTGCCTGCGACGGGTTCACAGATACGCAGTATTTT. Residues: CACDGFTDTQYF.

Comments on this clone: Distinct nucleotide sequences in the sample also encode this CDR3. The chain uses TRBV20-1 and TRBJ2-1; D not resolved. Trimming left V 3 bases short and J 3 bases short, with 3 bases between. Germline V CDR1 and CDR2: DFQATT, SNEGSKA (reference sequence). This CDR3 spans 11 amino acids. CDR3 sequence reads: CSARGYNEQFF. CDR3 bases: TGCAGTGCTAGGGGCTACAATGAGCAGTTCTTC.

This chain's CDR3 is CASSERLVLANEQFF. CDR3 DNA sequence: TGTGCCAGCAGTGAAAGGCTAGTTCTAGCGAATGAGCAGTTCTTC. The V call is TRBV2, the J call TRBJ2-1; tentative D call: TRBD2 (6 bases). Germline-derived CDR1 and CDR2 are SNHLY and FYNNEI. The CDR3 has 15 residues. V was trimmed by 2 bases and J by 7 bases, leaving 15 bases between them.